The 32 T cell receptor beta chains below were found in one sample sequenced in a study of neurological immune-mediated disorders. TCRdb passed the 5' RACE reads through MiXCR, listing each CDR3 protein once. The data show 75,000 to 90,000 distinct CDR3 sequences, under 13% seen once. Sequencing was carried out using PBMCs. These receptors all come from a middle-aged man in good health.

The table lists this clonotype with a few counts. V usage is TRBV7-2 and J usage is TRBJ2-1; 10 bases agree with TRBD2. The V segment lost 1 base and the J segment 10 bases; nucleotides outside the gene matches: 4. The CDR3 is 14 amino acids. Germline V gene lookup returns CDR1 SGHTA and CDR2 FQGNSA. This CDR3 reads CASSLDSGRNEQFF. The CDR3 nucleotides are TGTGCCAGCAGCTTAGATAGCGGGAGGAACGAGCAGTTCTTC.

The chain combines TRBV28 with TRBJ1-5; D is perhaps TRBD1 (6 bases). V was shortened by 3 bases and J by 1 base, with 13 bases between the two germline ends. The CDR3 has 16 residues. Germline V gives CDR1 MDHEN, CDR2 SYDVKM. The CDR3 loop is CASSFTGGGSNQPQHF. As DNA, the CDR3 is TGTGCCAGCAGTTTCACGGGGGGGGGCAGCAATCAGCCCCAGCATTTT.

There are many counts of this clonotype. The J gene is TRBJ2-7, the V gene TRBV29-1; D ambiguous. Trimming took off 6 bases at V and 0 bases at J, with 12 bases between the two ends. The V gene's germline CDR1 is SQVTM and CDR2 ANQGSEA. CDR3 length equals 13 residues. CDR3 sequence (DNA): TGCAGCGTGAGGACCCCGAGCTCCTACGAGCAGTACTTC. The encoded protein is CSVRTPSSYEQYF.

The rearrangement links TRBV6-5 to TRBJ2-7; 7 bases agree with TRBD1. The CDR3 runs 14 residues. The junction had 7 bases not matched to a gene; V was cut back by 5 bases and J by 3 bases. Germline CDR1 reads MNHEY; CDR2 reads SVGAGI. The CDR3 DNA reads TGTGCCAGCAGTCAATACAGGGGATTCTACGAGCAGTACTTC. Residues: CASSQYRGFYEQYF.

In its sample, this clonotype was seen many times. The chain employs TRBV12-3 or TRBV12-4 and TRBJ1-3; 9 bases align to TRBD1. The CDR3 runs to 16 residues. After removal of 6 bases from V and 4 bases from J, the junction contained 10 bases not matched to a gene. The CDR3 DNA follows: TGTGCCAGCAGCAAAGGACAGGGGTTAAGGGGAAACACCATATATTTT. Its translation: CASSKGQGLRGNTIYF.

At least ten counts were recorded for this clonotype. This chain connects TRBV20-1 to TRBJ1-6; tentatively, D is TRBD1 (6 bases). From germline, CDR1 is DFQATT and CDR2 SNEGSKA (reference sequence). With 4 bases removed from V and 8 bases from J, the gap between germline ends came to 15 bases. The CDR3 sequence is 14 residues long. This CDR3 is CSANQGQVDSPLHF. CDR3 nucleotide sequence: TGCAGTGCTAATCAGGGACAAGTGGATTCACCCCTCCACTTT.

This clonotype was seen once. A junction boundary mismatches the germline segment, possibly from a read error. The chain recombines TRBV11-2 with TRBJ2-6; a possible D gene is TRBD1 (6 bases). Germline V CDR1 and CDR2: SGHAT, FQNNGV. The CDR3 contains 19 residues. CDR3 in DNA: TGTGCCAGCATCACCCCTGACAGGTCCCCTCTGCCTGGGGCCAACGTACTGACTTTC. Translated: CASITPDRSPLPGANVLTF.

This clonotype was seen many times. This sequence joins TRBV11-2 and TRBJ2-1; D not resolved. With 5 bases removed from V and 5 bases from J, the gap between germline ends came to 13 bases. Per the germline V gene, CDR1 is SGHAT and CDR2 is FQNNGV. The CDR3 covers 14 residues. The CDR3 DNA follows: TGTGCCAGCAGCCCTAGTAGGGTTCACAATGAGCAGTTCTTC. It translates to CASSPSRVHNEQFF.

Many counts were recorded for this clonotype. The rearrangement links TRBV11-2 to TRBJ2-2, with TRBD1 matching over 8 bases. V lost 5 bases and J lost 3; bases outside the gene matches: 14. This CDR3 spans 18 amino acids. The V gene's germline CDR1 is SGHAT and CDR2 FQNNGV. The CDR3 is CASSLSPPGQVDTGELFF. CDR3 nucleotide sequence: TGTGCCAGCAGCCTGTCGCCACCGGGACAGGTGGACACCGGGGAGCTGTTTTTT.

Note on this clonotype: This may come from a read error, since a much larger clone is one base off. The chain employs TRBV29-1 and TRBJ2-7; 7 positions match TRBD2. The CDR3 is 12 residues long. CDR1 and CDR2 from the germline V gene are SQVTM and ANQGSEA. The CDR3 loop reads CSVLGGVYDQYF. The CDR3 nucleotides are TGCAGCGTCCTGGGGGGGGTCTACGATCAGTACTTC.

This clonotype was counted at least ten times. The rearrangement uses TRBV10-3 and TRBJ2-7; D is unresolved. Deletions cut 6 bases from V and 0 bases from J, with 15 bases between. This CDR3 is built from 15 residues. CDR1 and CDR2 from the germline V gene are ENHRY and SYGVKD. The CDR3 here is CAIRPSNTPSYEQYF. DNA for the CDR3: TGTGCCATCAGACCCTCCAACACCCCCTCCTACGAGCAGTACTTC.

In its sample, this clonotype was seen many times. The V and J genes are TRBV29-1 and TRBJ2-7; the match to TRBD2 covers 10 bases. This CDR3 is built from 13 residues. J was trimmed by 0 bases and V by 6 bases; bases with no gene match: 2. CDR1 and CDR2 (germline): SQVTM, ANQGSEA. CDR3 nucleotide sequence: TGCAGCGTACTAGCGGGAACCTCCTACGAGCAGTACTTC. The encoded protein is CSVLAGTSYEQYF.

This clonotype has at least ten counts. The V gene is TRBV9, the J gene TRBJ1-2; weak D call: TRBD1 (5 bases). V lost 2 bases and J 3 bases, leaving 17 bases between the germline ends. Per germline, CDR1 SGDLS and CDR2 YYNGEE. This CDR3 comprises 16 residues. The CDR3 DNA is TGTGCCAGCAGCGTCGAACATCCGGGGCAGCACTATGGCTACACCTTC. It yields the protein CASSVEHPGQHYGYTF.

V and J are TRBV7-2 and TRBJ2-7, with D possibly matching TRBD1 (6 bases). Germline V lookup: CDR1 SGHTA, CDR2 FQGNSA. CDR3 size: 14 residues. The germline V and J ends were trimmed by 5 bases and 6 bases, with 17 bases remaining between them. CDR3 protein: CASSRLLQGSEQYF. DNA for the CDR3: TGTGCCAGCAGCCGTCTTCTACAGGGTTCCGAGCAGTACTTC.

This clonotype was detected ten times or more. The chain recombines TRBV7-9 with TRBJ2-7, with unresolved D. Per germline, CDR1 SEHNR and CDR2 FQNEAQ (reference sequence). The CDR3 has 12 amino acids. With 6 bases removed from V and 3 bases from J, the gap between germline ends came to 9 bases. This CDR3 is CASSYVDYEQYF. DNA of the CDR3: TGTGCCAGCAGTTATGTCGACTACGAGCAGTACTTC.

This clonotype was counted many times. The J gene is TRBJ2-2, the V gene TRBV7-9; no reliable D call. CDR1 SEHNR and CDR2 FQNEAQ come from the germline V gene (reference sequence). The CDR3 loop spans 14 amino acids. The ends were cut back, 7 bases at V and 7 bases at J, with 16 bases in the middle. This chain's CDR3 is CASNRPGDDGELFF. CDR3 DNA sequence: TGTGCCAGCAACCGCCCAGGAGACGACGGGGAGCTGTTTTTT.

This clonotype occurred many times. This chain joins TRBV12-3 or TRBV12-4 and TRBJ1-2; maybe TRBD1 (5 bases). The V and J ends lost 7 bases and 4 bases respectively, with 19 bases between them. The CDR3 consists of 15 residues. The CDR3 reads CASTLTGGIRYGYTF. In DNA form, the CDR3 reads TGTGCCAGCACCCTCACAGGTGGAATTCGCTATGGCTACACCTTC.

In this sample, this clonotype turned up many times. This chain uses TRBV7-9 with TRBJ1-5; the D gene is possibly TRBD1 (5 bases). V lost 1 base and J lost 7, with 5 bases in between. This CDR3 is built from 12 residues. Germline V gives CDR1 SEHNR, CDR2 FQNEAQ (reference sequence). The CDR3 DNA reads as TGTGCCAGCAGCTTAGGGACACAGCCCCAGCATTTT. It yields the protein CASSLGTQPQHF.

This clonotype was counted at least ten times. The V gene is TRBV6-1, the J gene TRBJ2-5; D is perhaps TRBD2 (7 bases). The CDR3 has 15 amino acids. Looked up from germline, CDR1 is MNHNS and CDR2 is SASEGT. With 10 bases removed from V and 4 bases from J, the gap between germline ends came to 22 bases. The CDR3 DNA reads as TGTGCCACCTCCCGACGGGGGGCCGTGGGAGAGACCCAGTACTTC. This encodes CATSRRGAVGETQYF.

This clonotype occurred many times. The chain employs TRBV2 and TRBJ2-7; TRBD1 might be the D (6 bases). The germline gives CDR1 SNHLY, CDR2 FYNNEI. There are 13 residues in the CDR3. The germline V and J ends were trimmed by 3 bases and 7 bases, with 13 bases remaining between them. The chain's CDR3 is CASSDRGRGEQYF. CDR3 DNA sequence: TGTGCCAGCAGTGACAGGGGCCGGGGTGAGCAGTACTTC.

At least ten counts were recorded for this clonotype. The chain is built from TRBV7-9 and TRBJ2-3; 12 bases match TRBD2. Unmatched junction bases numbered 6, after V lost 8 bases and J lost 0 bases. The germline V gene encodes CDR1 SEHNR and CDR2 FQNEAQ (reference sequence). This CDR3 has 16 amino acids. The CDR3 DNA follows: TGTGCCAGCCGCGGACTAGCGGGGCGGAGCACAGATACGCAGTATTTT. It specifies CASRGLAGRSTDTQYF. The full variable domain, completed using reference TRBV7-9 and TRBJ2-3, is DTGVSQNPRHKITKRGQNVTFRCDPISEHNRLYWYRQTLGQGPEFLTYFQNEAQLEKSRLLSDRFSAERPKGSFSTLEIQRTEQGDSAMYLCASRGLAGRSTDTQYFGPGTRLTVL.

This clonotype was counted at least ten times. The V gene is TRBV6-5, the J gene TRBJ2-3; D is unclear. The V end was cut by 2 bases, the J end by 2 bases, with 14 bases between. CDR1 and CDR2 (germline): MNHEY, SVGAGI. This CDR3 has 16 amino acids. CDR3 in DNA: TGTGCCAGCAGTTACCGTGCCCACAAAAACACAGATACGCAGTATTTT. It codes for CASSYRAHKNTDTQYF.

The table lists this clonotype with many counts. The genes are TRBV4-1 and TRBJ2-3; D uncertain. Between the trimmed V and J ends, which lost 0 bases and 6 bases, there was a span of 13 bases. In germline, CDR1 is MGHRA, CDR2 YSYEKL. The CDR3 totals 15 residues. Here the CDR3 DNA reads TGCGCCAGCAGCCAAGAGGGTAGGATTTCCGATACGCAGTATTTT. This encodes CASSQEGRISDTQYF.

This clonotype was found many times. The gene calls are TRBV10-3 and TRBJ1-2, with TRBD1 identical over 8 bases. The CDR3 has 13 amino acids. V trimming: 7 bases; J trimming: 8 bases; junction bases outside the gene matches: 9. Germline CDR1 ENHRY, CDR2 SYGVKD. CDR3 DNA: TGTGCCATCACCCTGGACAGGGCAGGCGGCTACACCTTC. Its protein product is CAITLDRAGGYTF.

CDR3 residues: CASSLRGGRTGELFF. The CDR3 DNA sequence: TGTGCCAGCAGCTTACGGGGGGGCCGAACCGGGGAGCTGTTTTTT. The V call is TRBV7-3, the J call TRBJ2-2, with 8 bases aligning to TRBD2. This CDR3 region has 15 residues. Germline lookup yields CDR1 SGHTA and CDR2 FQGTGA. Losses at the gene ends were 2 bases for V and 5 bases for J; bases not matched to a gene: 4.

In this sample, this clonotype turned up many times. As DNA, the CDR3 is TGCGCCAGCAGCTTGGAGGCCAGGGAGACCCAGTACTTC. Amino acids: CASSLEARETQYF. The chain employs TRBV5-1 and TRBJ2-5; D is unclear. The length of the CDR3 is 13 residues. V lost 0 bases and J 5 bases, leaving 8 bases between the germline ends. CDR1 is SGHRS, CDR2 YFSETQ, per germline.

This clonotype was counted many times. CDR3 sequence: CASSPTAGTEAFF. CDR3 bases: TGCGCCAGCAGCCCGACGGCGGGCACTGAAGCTTTCTTT. This chain links TRBV5-1 with TRBJ1-1; unclear D gene. The length of the CDR3 is 13 residues. V lost 4 bases to trimming and J lost 4 bases, with 11 bases between them. CDR1 is SGHRS, CDR2 YFSETQ, per germline.

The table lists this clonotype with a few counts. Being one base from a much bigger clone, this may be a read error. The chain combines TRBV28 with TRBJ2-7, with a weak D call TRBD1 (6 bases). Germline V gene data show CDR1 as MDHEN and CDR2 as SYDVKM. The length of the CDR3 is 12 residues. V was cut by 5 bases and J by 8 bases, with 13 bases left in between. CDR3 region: CASSMGQGKQYF. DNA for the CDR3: TGTGCCAGCAGTATGGGCCAGGGGAAGCAGTACTTC.

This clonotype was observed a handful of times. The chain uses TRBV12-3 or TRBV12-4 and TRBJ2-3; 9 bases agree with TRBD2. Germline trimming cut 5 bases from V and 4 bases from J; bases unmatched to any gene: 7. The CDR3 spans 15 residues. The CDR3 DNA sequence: TGTGCCAGCAGTCCGGTAGCGGGAGCCGCAGATACGCAGTATTTT. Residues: CASSPVAGAADTQYF.

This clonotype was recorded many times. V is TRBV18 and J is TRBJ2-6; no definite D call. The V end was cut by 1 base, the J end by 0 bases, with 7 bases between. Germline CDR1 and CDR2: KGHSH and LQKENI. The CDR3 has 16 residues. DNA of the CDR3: TGTGCCAGCTCACCACGGAGCCCCTCTGGGGCCAACGTCCTGACTTTC. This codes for CASSPRSPSGANVLTF.

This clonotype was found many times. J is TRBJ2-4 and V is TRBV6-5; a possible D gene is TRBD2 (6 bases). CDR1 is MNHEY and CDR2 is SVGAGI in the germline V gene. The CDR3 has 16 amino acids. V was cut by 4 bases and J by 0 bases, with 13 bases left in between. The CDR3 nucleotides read TGTGCCAGCAGTTCTGGGACTTCCCTAGCCAAAAACATTCAGTACTTC. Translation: CASSSGTSLAKNIQYF.

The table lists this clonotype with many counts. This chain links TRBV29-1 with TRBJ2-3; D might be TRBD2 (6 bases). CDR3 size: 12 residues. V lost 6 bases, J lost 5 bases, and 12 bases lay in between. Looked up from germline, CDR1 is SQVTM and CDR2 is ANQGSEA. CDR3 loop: CSVEGAGDTQYF. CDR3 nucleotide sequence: TGCAGCGTAGAGGGAGCGGGAGATACGCAGTATTTT.